Given below is one T cell receptor (beta chain) in context. It has no known antigen specificity. No much larger clone exists at a distance of one base, and base qualities are not known. From a lookup of the germline V gene, CDR1 and CDR2 are MGHRA and YSYEKL. Trimming accounts for 5 bases at V and 4 bases at J, while the number of junction bases matched to no gene is 14. The CDR3, cysteine through phenylalanine, is 16 amino acids long. Left in the record is the CDR3 DNA by itself, 48 bases read in frame from the first base. The immunoSEQ assay at survey resolution was applied to genomic DNA for sequencing of TCRbeta rearrangements. Per the source publication's procedure: In the TCR sequencing data, the smallest productive clonotype frequency that could be detected was 2.59 x 10-5. Only productive TCRbeta rearrangements, meaning sequences that were complete and in-frame, were kept for the analyses. Sample clonality was computed as Simpson clonality in the immunoSEQ Analyzer version 3.0. Clones were binned by frequency as very rare, small, medium, large (1-20%) or hyperexpanded (>20%). OLGA 1.2.3 estimated generation probabilities, VDJtools produced V-gene circos plots, VDJdb was queried for specificities, and GLIPH identified CDR3 motifs. This immuneACCESS table, as held by TCRdb, lists in-frame sequences with V and J called but not all clones. Of the missing ones, under half trace to an unresolved V gene in checked studies; the others have no known cause. The DNA gave D and trimming, while V, J and clone size come from that table. The sample yields fewer than 45,000 clones; about 86% were counted once. Of the sample, roughly 2.5% is held by the ten largest clones.

The data stem from a study of STAT5B mutations in CD4+ large granular lymphocyte leukemia (dated by TCRdb to between 2022 and 2023). General notes on the study: Among the healthy controls, the CDR3 'QG' motif was associated with a particular HLA allele. Flow cytometry on FACSCanto II or FACSVerse showed that the purified fractions were more than 95% pure among lymphocytes. TCRbeta repertoires of CD4+ T-cell large granular lymphocyte leukemia patients were compared with those of healthy blood donors.

Paper-wide results and their limitations: Data were not HLA-matched; higher clonality in CD4+ versus CD8+ T-LGLL could reflect the relatively small sample size. Enrichment of TRBV06-family usage was observed among the top patient clones (8/27) relative to healthy controls (2/35). Compared with healthy CD4+ repertoires, CD4-sorted patient repertoires appeared more clonal, and this difference remained even after the putative leukemic clones were removed. Main leukemic clonotypes were private to each patient, although less than 30% of the main leukemic clonotypes were found at low frequency in the non-leukemic repertoires of other patients.

Buffy coats from 37 blood donors, supplied by the Finnish Red Cross blood service, were used as healthy controls. All TCR-sequenced material derived from peripheral blood: patient blood samples and healthy donor buffy coats. Peripheral blood mononuclear cells were isolated by Ficoll-Hypaque gradient centrifugation. For the healthy controls, CD4+ cells were obtained from buffy coats by magnetic purification. Genomic DNA was extracted with the Gentra Puregene Cell and Tissue kit and quantified on a Qubit 2.0 fluorometer. The sequence is built from TRBV4-1 and TRBJ2-7; TRBD2 matches 7 bases in the middle. The sequence derives from a human donor in good health. The sequenced material came from CD4+ T cells from blood buffy coats. The DNA sequence follows: TGCGCCAGCAGCACGAAGGGTACTAGCGCGTTGTACGAGCAGTACTTC. Its amino acids are CASSTKGTSALYEQYF.